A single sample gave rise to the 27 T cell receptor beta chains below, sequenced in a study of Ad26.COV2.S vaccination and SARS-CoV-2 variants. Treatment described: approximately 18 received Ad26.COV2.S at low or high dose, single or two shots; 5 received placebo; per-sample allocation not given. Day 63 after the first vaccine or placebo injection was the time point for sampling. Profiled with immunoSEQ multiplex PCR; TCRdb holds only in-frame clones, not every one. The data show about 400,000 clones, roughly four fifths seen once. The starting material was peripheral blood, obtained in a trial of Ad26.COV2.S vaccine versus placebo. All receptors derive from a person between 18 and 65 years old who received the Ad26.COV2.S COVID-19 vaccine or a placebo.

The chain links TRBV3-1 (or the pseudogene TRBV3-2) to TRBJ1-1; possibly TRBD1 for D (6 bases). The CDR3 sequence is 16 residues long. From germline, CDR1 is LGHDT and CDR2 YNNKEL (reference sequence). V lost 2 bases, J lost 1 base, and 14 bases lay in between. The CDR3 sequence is CASSQPVRGANTEAFF. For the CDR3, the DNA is TGTGCCAGCAGCCAACCTGTACGGGGGGCGAACACTGAAGCTTTCTTT.

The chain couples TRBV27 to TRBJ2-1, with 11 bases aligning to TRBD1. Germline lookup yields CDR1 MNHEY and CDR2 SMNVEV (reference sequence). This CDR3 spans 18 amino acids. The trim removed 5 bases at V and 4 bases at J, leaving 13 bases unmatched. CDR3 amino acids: CASSRTGGAGSPYNEQFF. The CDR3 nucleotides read TGTGCCAGCAGTAGGACAGGGGGCGCCGGGAGTCCGTACAATGAGCAGTTCTTC.

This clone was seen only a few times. This chain's CDR3 is CASSLVTNTIYF. CDR3 nucleotides: TGTGCCAGCAGCTTAGTTACGAACACCATATATTTT. V usage is TRBV7-2 and J usage is TRBJ1-3; D gene uncertain. Germline V gives CDR1 SGHTA, CDR2 FQGNSA. V was clipped by 1 base and J by 7 bases, with 5 bases between them. The CDR3 contains 12 residues. The whole variable domain, filled in from reference TRBV7-2 and TRBJ1-3, reads GAGVSQSPSNKVTEKGKDVELRCDPISGHTALYWYRQSLGQGLEFLIYFQGNSAPDKSGLPSDRFSAERTGGSVSTLTIQRTQQEDSAVYLCASSLVTNTIYFGEGSWLTVV.

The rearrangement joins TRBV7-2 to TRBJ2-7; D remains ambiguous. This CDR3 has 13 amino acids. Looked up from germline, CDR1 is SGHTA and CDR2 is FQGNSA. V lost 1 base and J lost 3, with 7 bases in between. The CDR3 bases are TGTGCCAGCAGCTTAGGCAGGCTCTACGAGCAGTACTTC. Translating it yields CASSLGRLYEQYF.

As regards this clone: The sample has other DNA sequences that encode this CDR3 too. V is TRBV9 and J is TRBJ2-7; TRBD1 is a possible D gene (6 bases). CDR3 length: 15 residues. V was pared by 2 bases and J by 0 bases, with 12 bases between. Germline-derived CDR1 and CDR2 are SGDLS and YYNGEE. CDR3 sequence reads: CASSVGGSSSYEQYF. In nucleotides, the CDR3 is TGTGCCAGCAGCGTTGGGGGCTCAAGCTCCTACGAGCAGTACTTC. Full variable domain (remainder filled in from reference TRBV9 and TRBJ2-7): DSGVTQTPKHLITATGQRVTLRCSPRSGDLSVYWYQQSLDQGLQFLIQYYNGEERAKGNILERFSAQQFPDLHSELNLSSLELGDSALYFCASSVGGSSSYEQYFGPGTRLTVT.

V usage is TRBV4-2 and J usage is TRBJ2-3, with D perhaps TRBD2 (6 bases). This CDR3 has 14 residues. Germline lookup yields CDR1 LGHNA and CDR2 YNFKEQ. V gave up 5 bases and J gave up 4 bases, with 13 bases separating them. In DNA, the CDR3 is TGTGCCAGCAGCTGGAGGGTCCCCTCAGATACGCAGTATTTT. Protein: CASSWRVPSDTQYF.

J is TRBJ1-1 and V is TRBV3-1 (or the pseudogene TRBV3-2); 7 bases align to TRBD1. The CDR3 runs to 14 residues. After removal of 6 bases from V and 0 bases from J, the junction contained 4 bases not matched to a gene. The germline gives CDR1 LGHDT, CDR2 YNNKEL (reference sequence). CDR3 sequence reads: CASSRQGMNTEAFF. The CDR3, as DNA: TGTGCCAGCAGTCGACAGGGTATGAACACTGAAGCTTTCTTT.

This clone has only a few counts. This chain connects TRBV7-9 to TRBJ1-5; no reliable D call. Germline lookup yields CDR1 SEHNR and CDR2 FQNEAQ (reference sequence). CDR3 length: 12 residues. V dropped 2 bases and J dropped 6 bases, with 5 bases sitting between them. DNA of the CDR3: TGTGCCAGCAGCTTACTCGGTCAGCCCCAGCATTTT. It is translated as CASSLLGQPQHF. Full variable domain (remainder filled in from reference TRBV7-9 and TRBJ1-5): DTGVSQNPRHKITKRGQNVTFRCDPISEHNRLYWYRQTLGQGPEFLTYFQNEAQLEKSRLLSDRFSAERPKGSFSTLEIQRTEQGDSAMYLCASSLLGQPQHFGDGTRLSIL.

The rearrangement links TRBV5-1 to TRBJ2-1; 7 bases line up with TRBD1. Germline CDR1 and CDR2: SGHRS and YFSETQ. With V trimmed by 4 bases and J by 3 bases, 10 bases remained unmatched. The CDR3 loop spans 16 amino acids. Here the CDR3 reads CASSGSGQAIYNEQFF. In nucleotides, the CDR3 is TGCGCCAGCAGCGGATCAGGACAGGCGATCTACAATGAGCAGTTCTTC.

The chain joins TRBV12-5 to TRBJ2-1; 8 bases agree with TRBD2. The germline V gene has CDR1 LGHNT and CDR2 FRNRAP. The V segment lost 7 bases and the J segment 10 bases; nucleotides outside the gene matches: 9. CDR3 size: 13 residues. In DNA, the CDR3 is TGTGCTAGTGCCCGTCGGGAGGGGCGCGAGCAGTTCTTC. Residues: CASARREGREQFF.

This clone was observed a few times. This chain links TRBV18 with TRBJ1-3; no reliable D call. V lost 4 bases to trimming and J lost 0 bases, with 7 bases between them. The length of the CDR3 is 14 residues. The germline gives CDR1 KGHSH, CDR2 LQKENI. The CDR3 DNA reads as TGTGCCAGCTCACTCGTTGCCTCTGGAAACACCATATATTTT. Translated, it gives CASSLVASGNTIYF.

CDR3 sequence: CASSWRGSGEAFF. In nucleotides, the CDR3 is TGTGCCAGCAGTTGGAGGGGCTCGGGTGAAGCTTTCTTT. V and J are TRBV6-5 and TRBJ1-1; tentative D call: TRBD1 (5 bases). Deletions cut 4 bases from V and 7 bases from J, with 13 bases between. CDR3 size: 13 residues. CDR1 MNHEY and CDR2 SVGAGI come from the germline V gene.

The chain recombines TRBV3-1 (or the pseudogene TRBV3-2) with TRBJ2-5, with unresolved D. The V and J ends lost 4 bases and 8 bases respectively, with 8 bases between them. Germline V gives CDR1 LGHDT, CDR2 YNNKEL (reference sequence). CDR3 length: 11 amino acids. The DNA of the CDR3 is TGTGCCAGCAGCCTCGGGCCCACCCAGTACTTC. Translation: CASSLGPTQYF.

This CDR3 reads CASSLIDRDTEAFF. Here the CDR3 DNA reads TGTGCCAGTAGCCTTATCGACAGAGACACTGAAGCTTTCTTT. The rearrangement links TRBV19 to TRBJ1-1, with D perhaps matching TRBD1 (5 bases). CDR1 is LNHDA and CDR2 is SQIVND in the germline V gene (reference sequence). Trimming cost V 6 bases and J 3 bases, with 14 bases left between them. There are 14 residues in the CDR3.

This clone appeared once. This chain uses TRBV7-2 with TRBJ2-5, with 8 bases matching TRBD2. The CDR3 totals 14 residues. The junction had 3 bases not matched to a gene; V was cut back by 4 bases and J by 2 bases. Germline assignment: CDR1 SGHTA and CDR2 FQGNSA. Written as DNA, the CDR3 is TGTGCCAGCAGCTCCGCGGGGGGTCAAGAGACCCAGTACTTC. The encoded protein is CASSSAGGQETQYF.

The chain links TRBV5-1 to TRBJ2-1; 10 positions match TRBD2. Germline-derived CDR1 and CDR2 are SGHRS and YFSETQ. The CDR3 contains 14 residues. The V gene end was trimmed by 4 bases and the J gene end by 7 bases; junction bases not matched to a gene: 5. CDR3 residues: CASSPGLAINEQFF. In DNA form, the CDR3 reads TGCGCCAGCAGCCCGGGACTAGCGATAAATGAGCAGTTCTTC.

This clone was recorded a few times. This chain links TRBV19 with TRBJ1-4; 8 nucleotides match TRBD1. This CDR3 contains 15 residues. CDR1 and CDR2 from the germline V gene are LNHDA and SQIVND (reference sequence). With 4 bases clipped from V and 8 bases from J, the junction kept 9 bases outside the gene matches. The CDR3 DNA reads TGTGCCAGTAGTAAAAACAGGGGGAATCAGGAAAAACTGTTTTTT. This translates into CASSKNRGNQEKLFF.

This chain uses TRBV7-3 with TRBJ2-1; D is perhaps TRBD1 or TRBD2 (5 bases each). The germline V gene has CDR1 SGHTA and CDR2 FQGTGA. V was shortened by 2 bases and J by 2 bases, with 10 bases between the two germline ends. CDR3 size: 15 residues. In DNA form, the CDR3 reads TGTGCCAGCAGCTTAGCCGGGACCCCCTACAATGAGCAGTTCTTC. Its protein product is CASSLAGTPYNEQFF.

The CDR3 here is CASSVDWASNQPQHF. The CDR3 nucleotides are TGTGCCAGCAGCGTAGACTGGGCCAGCAATCAGCCCCAGCATTTT. The chain joins TRBV9 to TRBJ1-5; D is ambiguous. Germline V gene lookup returns CDR1 SGDLS and CDR2 YYNGEE. The CDR3 has 15 amino acids. Trimming removed 0 bases at V and 1 base at J, with 8 bases between. The complete variable domain, with remaining parts taken from reference TRBV9 and TRBJ1-5, reads DSGVTQTPKHLITATGQRVTLRCSPRSGDLSVYWYQQSLDQGLQFLIQYYNGEERAKGNILERFSAQQFPDLHSELNLSSLELGDSALYFCASSVDWASNQPQHFGDGTRLSIL.

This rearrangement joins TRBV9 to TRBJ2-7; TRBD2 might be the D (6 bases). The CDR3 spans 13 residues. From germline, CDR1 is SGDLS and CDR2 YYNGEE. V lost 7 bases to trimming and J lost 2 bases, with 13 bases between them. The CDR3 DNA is TGTGCCAGCGGGGGGACGGATGCCTACGAGCAGTACTTC. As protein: CASGGTDAYEQYF.

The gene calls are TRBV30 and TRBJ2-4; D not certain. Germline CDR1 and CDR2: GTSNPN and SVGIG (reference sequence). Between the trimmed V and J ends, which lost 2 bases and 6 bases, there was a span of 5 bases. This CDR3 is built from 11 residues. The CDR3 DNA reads TGTGCCTGGAGTACGGCAAACATTCAGTACTTC. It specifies CAWSTANIQYF.

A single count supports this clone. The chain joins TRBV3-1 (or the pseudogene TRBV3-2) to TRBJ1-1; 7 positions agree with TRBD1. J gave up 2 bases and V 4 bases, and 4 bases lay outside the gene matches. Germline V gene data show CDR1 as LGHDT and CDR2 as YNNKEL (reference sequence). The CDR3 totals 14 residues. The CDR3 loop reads CASSRGTVNTEAFF. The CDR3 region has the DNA TGTGCCAGCAGCCGCGGGACAGTTAACACTGAAGCTTTCTTT.

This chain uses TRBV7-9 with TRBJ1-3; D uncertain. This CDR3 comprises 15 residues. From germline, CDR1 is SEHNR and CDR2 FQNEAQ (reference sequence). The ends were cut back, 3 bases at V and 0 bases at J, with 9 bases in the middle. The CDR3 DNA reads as TGTGCCAGCAGCTTTGAAGCAGACTCTGGAAACACCATATATTTT. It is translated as CASSFEADSGNTIYF.

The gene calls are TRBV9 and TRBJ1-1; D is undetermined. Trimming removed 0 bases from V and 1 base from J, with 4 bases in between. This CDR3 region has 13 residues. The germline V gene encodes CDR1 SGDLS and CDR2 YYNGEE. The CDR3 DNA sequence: TGTGCCAGCAGCGTAGTCCCGAACACTGAAGCTTTCTTT. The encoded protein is CASSVVPNTEAFF.

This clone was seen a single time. The CDR3 is CASSLARATGELFF. The CDR3 region has the DNA TGTGCCAGCAGCTTGGCGAGGGCCACCGGGGAGCTGTTTTTT. The chain employs TRBV5-4 and TRBJ2-2, with D possibly TRBD2 on 5 matching bases. The germline V and J ends were trimmed by 0 bases and 4 bases, with 7 bases remaining between them. The length of the CDR3 is 14 residues. Germline V gives CDR1 SGHNT, CDR2 YYREEE (reference sequence).

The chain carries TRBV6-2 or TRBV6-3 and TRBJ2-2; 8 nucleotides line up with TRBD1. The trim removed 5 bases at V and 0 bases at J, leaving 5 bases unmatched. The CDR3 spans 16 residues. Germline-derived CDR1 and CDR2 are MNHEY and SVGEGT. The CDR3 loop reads CASSRTGRTNTGELFF. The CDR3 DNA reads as TGTGCCAGCAGTCGGACAGGGCGTACGAACACCGGGGAGCTGTTTTTT.

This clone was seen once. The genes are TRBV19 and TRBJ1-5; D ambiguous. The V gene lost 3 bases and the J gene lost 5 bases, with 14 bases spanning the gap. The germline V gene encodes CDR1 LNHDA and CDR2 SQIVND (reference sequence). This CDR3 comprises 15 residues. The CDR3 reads CASSILAVKDQPQHF. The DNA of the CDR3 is TGTGCCAGTAGTATTTTGGCAGTGAAGGATCAGCCCCAGCATTTT. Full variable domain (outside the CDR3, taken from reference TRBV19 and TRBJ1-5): DGGITQSPKYLFRKEGQNVTLSCEQNLNHDAMYWYRQDPGQGLRLIYYSQIVNDFQKGDIAEGYSVSREKKESFPLTVTSAQKNPTAFYLCASSILAVKDQPQHFGDGTRLSIL.